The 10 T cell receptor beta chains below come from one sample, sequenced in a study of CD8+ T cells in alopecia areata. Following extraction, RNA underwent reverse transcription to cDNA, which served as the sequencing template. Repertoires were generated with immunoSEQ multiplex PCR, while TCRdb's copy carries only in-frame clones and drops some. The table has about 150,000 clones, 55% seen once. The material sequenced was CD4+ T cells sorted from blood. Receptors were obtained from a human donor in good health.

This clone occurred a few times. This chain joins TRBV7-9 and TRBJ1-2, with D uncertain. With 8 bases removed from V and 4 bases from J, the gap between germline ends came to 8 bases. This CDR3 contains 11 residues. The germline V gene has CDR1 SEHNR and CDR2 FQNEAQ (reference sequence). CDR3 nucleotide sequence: TGTGCCAGCCGCGCAGTCTATGGCTACACCTTC. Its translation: CASRAVYGYTF. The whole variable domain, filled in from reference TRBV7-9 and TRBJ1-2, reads DTGVSQNPRHKITKRGQNVTFRCDPISEHNRLYWYRQTLGQGPEFLTYFQNEAQLEKSRLLSDRFSAERPKGSFSTLEIQRTEQGDSAMYLCASRAVYGYTFGSGTRLTVV.

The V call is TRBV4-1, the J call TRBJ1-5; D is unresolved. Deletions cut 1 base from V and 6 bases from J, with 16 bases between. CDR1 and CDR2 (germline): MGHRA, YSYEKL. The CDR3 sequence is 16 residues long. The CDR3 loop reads CASSQGSAGMGQPQHF. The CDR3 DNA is TGCGCCAGCAGCCAAGGTAGTGCAGGAATGGGTCAGCCCCAGCATTTT.

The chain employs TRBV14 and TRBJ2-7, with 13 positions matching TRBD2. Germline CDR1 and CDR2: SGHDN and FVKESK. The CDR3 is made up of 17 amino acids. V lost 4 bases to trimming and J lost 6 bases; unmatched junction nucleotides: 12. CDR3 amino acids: CASSPNLWTSGSAEQYF. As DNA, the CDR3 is TGTGCCAGCAGCCCGAACCTGTGGACTAGCGGGAGTGCCGAGCAGTACTTC. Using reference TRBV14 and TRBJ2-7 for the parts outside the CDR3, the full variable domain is EAGVTQFPSHSVIEKGQTVTLRCDPISGHDNLYWYRRVMGKEIKFLLHFVKESKQDESGMPNNRFLAERTGGTYSTLKVQPAELEDSGVYFCASSPNLWTSGSAEQYFGPGTRLTVT.

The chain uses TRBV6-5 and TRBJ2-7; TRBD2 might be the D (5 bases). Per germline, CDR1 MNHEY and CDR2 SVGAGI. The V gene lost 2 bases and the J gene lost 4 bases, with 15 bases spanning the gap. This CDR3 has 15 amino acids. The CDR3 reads CASSYGPGSQYEQYF. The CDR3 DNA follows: TGTGCCAGCAGTTACGGGCCGGGGAGCCAGTACGAGCAGTACTTC.

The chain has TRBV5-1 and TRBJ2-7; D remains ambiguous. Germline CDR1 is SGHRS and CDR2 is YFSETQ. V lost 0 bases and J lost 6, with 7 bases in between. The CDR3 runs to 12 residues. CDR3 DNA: TGCGCCAGCAGCTTGGAAGGCGCCGAGCAGTACTTC. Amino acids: CASSLEGAEQYF.

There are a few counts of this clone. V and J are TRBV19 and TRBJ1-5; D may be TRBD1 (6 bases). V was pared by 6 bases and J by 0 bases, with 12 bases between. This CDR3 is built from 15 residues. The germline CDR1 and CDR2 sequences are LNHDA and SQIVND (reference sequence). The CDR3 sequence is CASRMTGHSNQPQHF. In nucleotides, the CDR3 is TGTGCCAGTAGGATGACAGGCCATAGCAATCAGCCCCAGCATTTT. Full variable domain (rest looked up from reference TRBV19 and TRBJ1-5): DGGITQSPKYLFRKEGQNVTLSCEQNLNHDAMYWYRQDPGQGLRLIYYSQIVNDFQKGDIAEGYSVSREKKESFPLTVTSAQKNPTAFYLCASRMTGHSNQPQHFGDGTRLSIL.

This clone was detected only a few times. CDR3 amino acids: CASSRGGDSWNGYTF. As DNA, the CDR3 is TGTGCCAGCAGTAGAGGAGGCGACTCATGGAATGGCTACACCTTC. The chain couples TRBV6-5 to TRBJ1-2; the D is unclear. The CDR3 is 15 residues long. The V and J ends lost 5 bases and 6 bases respectively, with 19 bases between them. Per germline, CDR1 MNHEY and CDR2 SVGAGI.

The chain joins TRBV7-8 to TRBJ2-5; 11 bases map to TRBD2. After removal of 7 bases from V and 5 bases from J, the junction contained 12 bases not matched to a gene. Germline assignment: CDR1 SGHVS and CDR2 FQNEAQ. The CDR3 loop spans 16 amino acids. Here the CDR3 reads CASTLRTSGRKETQYF. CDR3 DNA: TGTGCCAGCACGCTAAGGACTAGCGGGCGAAAGGAGACCCAGTACTTC.

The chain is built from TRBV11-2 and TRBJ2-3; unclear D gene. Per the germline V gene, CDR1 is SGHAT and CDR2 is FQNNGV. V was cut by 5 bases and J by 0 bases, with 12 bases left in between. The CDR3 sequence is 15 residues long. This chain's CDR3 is CASSAHRASTDTQYF. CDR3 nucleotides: TGTGCCAGCAGCGCCCACCGGGCTAGCACAGATACGCAGTATTTT.

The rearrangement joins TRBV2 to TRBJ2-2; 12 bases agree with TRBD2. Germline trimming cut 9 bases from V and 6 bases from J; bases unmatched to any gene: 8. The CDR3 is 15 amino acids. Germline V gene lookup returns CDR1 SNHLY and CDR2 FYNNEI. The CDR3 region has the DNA TGTGCCAGTAGGGGACTAGCGGGTGTATCCGGGGAGCTGTTTTTT. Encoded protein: CASRGLAGVSGELFF.